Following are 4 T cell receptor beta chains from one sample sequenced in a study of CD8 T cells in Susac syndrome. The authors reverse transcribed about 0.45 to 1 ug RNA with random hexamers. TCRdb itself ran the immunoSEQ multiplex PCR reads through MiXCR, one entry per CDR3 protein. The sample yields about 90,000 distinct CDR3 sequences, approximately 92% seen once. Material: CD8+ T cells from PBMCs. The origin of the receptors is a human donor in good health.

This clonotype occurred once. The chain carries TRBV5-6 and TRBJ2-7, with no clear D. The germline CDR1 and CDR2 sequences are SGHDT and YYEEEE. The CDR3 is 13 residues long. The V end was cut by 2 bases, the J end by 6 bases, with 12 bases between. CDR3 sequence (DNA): TGTGCCAGCAGCTTAGGGTCCTCCCCCGAGCAGTACTTC. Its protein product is CASSLGSSPEQYF. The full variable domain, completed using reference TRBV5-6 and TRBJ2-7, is DAGVTQSPTHLIKTRGQQVTLRCSPKSGHDTVSWYQQALGQGPQFIFQYYEEEERQRGNFPDRFSGHQFPNYSSELNVNALLLGDSALYLCASSLGSSPEQYFGPGTRLTVT.

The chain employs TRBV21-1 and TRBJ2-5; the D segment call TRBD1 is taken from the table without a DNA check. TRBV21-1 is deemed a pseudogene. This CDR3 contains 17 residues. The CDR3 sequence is CASTPSKDRRVGETQYF. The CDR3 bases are TGTGCCAGCACCCCCTCGAAGGACCGCCGAGTTGGAGAGACCCAGTACTTC.

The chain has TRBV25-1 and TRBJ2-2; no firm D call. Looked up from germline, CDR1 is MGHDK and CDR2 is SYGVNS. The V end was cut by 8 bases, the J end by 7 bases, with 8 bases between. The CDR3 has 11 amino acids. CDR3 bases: TGTGCCAGCTTCAATCGCGGGGAGCTGTTTTTT. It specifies CASFNRGELFF.

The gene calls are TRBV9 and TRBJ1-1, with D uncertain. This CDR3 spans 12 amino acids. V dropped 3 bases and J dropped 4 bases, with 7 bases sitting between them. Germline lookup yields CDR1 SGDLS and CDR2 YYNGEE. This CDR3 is CASSASPTEAFF. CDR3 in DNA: TGTGCCAGCAGCGCCTCACCCACTGAAGCTTTCTTT. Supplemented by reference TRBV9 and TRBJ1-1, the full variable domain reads DSGVTQTPKHLITATGQRVTLRCSPRSGDLSVYWYQQSLDQGLQFLIQYYNGEERAKGNILERFSAQQFPDLHSELNLSSLELGDSALYFCASSASPTEAFFGQGTRLTVV.